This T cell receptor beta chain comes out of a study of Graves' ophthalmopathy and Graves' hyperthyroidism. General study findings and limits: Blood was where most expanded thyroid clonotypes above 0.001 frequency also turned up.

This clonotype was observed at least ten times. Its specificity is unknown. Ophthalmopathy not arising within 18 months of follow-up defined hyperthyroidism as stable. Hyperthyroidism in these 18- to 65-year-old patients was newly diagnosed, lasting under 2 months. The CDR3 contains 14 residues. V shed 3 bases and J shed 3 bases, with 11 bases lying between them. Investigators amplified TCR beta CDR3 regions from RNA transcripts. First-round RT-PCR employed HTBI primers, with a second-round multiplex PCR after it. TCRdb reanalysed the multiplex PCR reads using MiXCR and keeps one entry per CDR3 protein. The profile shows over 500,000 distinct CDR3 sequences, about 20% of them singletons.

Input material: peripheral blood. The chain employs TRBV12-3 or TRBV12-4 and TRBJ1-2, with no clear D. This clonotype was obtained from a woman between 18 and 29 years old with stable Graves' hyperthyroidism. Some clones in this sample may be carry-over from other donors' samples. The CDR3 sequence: CASSFYGEDYGYTF. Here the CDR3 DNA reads TGTGCCAGCAGTTTCTACGGAGAGGACTATGGCTACACCTTC.